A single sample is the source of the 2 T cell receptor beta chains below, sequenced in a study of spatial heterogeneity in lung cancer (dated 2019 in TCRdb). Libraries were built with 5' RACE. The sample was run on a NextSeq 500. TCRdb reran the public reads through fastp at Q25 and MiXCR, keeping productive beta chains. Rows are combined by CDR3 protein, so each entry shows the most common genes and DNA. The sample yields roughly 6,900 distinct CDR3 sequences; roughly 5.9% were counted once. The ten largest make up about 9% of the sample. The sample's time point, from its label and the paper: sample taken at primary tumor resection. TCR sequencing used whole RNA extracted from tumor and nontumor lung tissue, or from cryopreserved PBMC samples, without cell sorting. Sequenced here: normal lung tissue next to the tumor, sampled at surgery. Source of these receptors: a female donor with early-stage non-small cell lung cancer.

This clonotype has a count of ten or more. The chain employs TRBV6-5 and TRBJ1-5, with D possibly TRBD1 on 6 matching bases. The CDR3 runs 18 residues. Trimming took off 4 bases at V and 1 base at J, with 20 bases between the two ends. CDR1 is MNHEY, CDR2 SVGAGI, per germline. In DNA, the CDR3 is TGTGCCAGCAGTTCGAAACGGGGGGCGCGGCAAAGCAATCAGCCCCAGCATTTT. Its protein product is CASSSKRGARQSNQPQHF.

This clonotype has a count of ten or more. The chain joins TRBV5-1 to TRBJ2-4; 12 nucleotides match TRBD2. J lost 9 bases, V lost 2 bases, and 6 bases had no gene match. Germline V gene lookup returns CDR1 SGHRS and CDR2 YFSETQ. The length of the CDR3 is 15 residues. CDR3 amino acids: CASSLLAGGAGIQYF. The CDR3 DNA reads TGCGCCAGCAGCTTACTAGCGGGAGGTGCTGGCATTCAGTACTTC.